This T cell receptor beta chain was captured in a study of blood T cells in healthy people across ages. Whole-study results and caveats: Unknown CMV status may confound age-related changes in expanded clones.

Comments on this clonotype: The antigen is not known.

For the second PCR, which ran for about 7 to 11 cycles, a sample-barcoded 5' primer and a J-beta primer mix were used. MiXCR, applied by TCRdb to the 5' RACE reads, yields one record per CDR3 protein. In the table there are some 760,000 distinct CDR3 sequences, just under 25% of which are singletons. Germline V gives CDR1 SGDLS, CDR2 YYNGEE. Deletions cut 0 bases from V and 3 bases from J, with 14 bases between. CDR3 length: 16 amino acids. These data also formed part of another study, on T cells of mothers and their children. That paper notes: Related mother and child pairs showed slightly greater overlap (not significant) than unrelated pairs did.

The sequencing input was blood. This TCR was recovered from a boy aged 10-17 years in good health. The chain carries TRBV9 and TRBJ2-3; maybe TRBD2 (6 bases). In DNA, the CDR3 is TGTGCCAGCAGCGTAGGCGGGATTAGCGTAACAGATACGCAGTATTTT. Encoded protein: CASSVGGISVTDTQYF.